The present TCR beta chain was sequenced within a study of cytomegalovirus exposure and HLA in healthy donors. Study-level results: The authors excluded some V segments, including TRBV6-2 and TRBV6-3, as indistinguishable. Immune exposure was documented only through CMV serostatus.

Of note for this clone: Its antigen is still unknown.

The germline CDR1 and CDR2 sequences are ENHRY and SYGVKD. Trimming stripped 8 bases from V and 5 bases from J, with 17 bases between. The CDR3 has 14 residues. Vbeta (60) and Jbeta (13) primers were used in the PCR. The protocol was immunoSEQ multiplex PCR, while the TCRdb copy is restricted to in-frame clones and leaves out a portion. The sample contains approximately 200,000 clones, about 83% of which appear only once. The chain joins TRBV10-3 to TRBJ2-3; weak D call: TRBD2 (7 bases). Specimen: PBMCs. This sequence was found in a girl aged 5 to 17 in good health and CMV-seronegative. The CDR3 loop is CAIPSGGGGDTQYF. CDR3 bases: TGTGCCATCCCTTCCGGAGGGGGGGGAGATACGCAGTATTTT.